A selection of T cell receptor beta chains follows, all from one sample in a study of blood T cell repertoires in COVID-19. Clones were read by immunoSEQ multiplex PCR, and TCRdb kept only the in-frame ones, dropping some. The sample holds approximately 37,000 clones, more than 85% seen once. The specimen sequenced was peripheral blood. The receptor source for this set is a woman older than 75 with acute or convalescent COVID-19. The CDR3 runs from the conserved cysteine through the conserved F or W. D genes are given only for firm matches. Some rows have no size entry. The others give once, few or many, or a class for an expanded clone.

D	V	J	size	DNA	CDR3
-	TRBV6-2/TRBV6-3	TRBJ2-7	-	TGTGCCAGCGGCCATGGCGGGACGCCCACCTACGAGCAGTACTTC	CASGHGGTPTYEQYF
TRBD1	TRBV10-1	TRBJ2-2	few	TGCGCCAGCAGTGAGGGGACAGTGAACACCGGGGAGCTGTTTTTT	CASSEGTVNTGELFF
-	TRBV2	TRBJ1-1	-	TGTGCCAGCCGGCCCTCCGGGGGGGGCCAGGGCACTGAAGCTTTCTTT	CASRPSGGGQGTEAFF
TRBD1	TRBV4-2	TRBJ1-3	-	TGTGCCAGCAGCGCGACAGGGGATTCAGGAAACACCATATATTTT	CASSATGDSGNTIYF
TRBD2	TRBV5-1	TRBJ2-5	-	TGCGCCAGCCGCCCGGCTGCGGGGGGTCAAGAGACCCAGTACTTC	CASRPAAGGQETQYF
-	TRBV6-5	TRBJ1-1	-	TGTGCCAGCAGTTACAGGGAGCACACTGAAGCTTTCTTT	CASSYREHTEAFF
-	TRBV20-1	TRBJ1-5	-	TGCAGTGCTAGTGTACGGGGGGGGAATCAGCCCCAGCATTTT	CSASVRGGNQPQHF
TRBD2	TRBV19	TRBJ2-5	once	TGTGCCAGTAGTACTAGGACTAGCGGGGGGGGAGAGACCCAGTACTTC	CASSTRTSGGGETQYF
-	TRBV9	TRBJ2-2	-	TGTGCCAGCAGCGTAGATTGGGGCTCAACCGGGGAGCTGTTTTTT	CASSVDWGSTGELFF
-	TRBV7-6	TRBJ2-7	-	TGTGCCAGCAGCTTGGGCCCGACGAACGAGCAGTACTTC	CASSLGPTNEQYF
-	TRBV5-1	TRBJ1-1	-	TGCGCCAGCAATACGTACAGCATGAACACTGAAGCTTTCTTT	CASNTYSMNTEAFF
TRBD1	TRBV5-1	TRBJ2-3	-	TGCGCCAGCAGCTTTATACAGGGGATTGGGACAGATACGCAGTATTTT	CASSFIQGIGTDTQYF
-	TRBV12-3/TRBV12-4	TRBJ1-2	once	TGTGCCAGCAGGCAACAGGGTCCCAATGGCTACACCTTC	CASRQQGPNGYTF
-	TRBV7-2	TRBJ1-1	-	TGTGCCAGCAGCACTACAGGGAGAACTGAAGCTTTCTTT	CASSTTGRTEAFF
TRBD1	TRBV18	TRBJ1-1	-	TGTGCCAGCTCTACCGCGGCAGGGGGAATGACTGAAGCTTTCTTT	CASSTAAGGMTEAFF
TRBD1	TRBV9	TRBJ2-4	-	TGTGCCAGCAGCGGGACAGGGAATAACATTCAGTACTTC	CASSGTGNNIQYF
-	TRBV10-3	TRBJ1-3	-	TGTGCCATCAGCCCTCAATTCGCGGGAGGAAACACCATATATTTT	CAISPQFAGGNTIYF
-	TRBV5-1	TRBJ1-2	once	TGCGCCAGCAGAGACAGTTCTAACTATGGCTACACCTTC	CASRDSSNYGYTF